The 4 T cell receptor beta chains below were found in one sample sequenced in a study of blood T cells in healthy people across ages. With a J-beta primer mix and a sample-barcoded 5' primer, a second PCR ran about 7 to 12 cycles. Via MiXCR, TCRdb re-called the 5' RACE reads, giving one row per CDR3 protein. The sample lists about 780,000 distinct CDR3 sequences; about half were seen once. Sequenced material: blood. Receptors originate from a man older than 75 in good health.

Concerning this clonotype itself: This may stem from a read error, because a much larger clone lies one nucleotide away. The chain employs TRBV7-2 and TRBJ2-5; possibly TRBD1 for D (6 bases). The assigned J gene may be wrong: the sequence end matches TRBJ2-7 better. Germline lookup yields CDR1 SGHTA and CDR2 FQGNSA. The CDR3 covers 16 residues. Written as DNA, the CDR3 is TGTGCCAGCAGCTTGCTGGTGGCAGGACAGTCCGACGAGCAGTACTTC. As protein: CASSLLVAGQSDEQYF.

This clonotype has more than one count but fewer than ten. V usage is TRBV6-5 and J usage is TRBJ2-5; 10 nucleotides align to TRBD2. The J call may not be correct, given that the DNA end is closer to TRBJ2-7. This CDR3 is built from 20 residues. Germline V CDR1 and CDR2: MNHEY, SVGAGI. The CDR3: CASSFLPDGSGRANYHEQYF. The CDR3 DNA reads TGTGCCAGCAGTTTCCTTCCGGATGGGAGCGGGAGGGCCAATTACCACGAGCAGTACTTC.

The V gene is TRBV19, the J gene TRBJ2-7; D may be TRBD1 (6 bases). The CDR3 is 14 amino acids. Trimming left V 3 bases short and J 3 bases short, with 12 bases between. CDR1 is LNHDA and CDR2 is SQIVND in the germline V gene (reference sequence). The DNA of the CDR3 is TGTGCCAGTAGTATGGGGACACCTTTCTACGAGCAGTACTTC. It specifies CASSMGTPFYEQYF.

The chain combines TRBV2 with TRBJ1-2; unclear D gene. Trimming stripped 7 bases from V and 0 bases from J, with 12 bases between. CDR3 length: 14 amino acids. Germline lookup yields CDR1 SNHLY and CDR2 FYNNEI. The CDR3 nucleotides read TGTGCCAGCATCCAGGATCAAGCTAACTATGGCTACACCTTC. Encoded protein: CASIQDQANYGYTF.